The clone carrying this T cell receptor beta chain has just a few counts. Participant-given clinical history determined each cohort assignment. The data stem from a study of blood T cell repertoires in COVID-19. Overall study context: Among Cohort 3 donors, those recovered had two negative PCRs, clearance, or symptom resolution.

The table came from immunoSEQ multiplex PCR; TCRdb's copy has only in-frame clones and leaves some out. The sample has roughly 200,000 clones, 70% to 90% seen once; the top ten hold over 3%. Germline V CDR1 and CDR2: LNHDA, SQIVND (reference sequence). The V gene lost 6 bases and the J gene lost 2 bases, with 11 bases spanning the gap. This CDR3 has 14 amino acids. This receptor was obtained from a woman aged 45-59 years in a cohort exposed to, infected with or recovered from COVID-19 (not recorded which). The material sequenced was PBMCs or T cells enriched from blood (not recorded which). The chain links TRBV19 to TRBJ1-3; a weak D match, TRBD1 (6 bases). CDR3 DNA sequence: TGTGCCAGTAGAGAGCAGGGGACTGGAAACACCATATATTTT. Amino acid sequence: CASREQGTGNTIYF.